What follows are 8 T cell receptor beta chains derived from one specimen sequenced in a study of early T cells in non-severe SARS-CoV-2 infection (dated by TCRdb to the early 2020s). Library method: 5' RACE. TCRdb names NextSeq 500 as the instrument used. TCRdb itself trimmed the public reads at Q25 with fastp, ran MiXCR and retained productive beta chains. CDR3 protein duplicates are merged, each entry listing the most common genes and DNA. For this sample there are some 70,000 distinct CDR3 sequences; approximately 9.5% appear just once. Together, the top ten hold 5.9% of the sample. The sequencing input was whole blood. The receptors were gathered from an adult who was a healthcare worker with PCR-confirmed SARS-CoV-2 infection or an uninfected control (not recorded which).

The chain uses TRBV4-2 and TRBJ2-5; tentative D call: TRBD2 (7 bases). V was trimmed by 4 bases and J by 5 bases, leaving 20 bases between them. CDR3 length: 16 amino acids. Germline lookup yields CDR1 LGHNA and CDR2 YNFKEQ. The CDR3 sequence: CASSPEAPGGRETQYF. In DNA, the CDR3 is TGTGCCAGCAGCCCAGAGGCTCCGGGGGGCCGGGAGACCCAGTACTTC.

In this sample, this clonotype turned up a few times. The V call is TRBV12-3 or TRBV12-4, the J call TRBJ2-7; 10 bases are a match to TRBD2. Losses at the gene ends were 4 bases for V and 0 bases for J; bases not matched to a gene: 3. This CDR3 has 15 residues. The CDR3 protein is CASSSGLAASYEQYF. The CDR3, as DNA: TGTGCCAGCAGTTCCGGACTAGCGGCCTCCTACGAGCAGTACTTC.

This clonotype has ten or more counts. The chain links TRBV29-1 to TRBJ1-6; a possible D gene is TRBD1 (5 bases). Per the germline V gene, CDR1 is SQVTM and CDR2 is ANQGSEA. The ends were cut back, 4 bases at V and 14 bases at J, with 15 bases in the middle. CDR3 length equals 12 residues. This chain's CDR3 is CSVGNSLGALHF. CDR3 bases: TGCAGCGTTGGTAACTCCTTGGGGGCCCTCCACTTT.

This clonotype was counted at least ten times. The chain carries TRBV9 and TRBJ2-2; 7 positions agree with TRBD1. CDR1 SGDLS and CDR2 YYNGEE come from the germline V gene. This CDR3 contains 16 residues. After removal of 4 bases from V and 2 bases from J, the junction contained 8 bases not matched to a gene. The CDR3 is CASSPRTGRNTGELFF. DNA of the CDR3: TGTGCCAGCAGCCCAAGGACAGGAAGAAACACCGGGGAGCTGTTTTTT.

This chain connects TRBV7-3 to TRBJ2-2, with D possibly being TRBD1 (6 bases). Trimming removed 3 bases at V and 4 bases at J, with 9 bases between. The CDR3 totals 14 residues. The germline V gene encodes CDR1 SGHTA and CDR2 FQGTGA. The CDR3 nucleotides are TGTGCCAGCAGCTTTTCACAGGGCACCGGGGAGCTGTTTTTT. Translation gives CASSFSQGTGELFF. The variable domain in full, with the rest retrieved from reference TRBV7-3 and TRBJ2-2, is GAGVSQTPSNKVTEKGKYVELRCDPISGHTALYWYRQSLGQGPEFLIYFQGTGAADDSGLPNDRFFAVRPEGSVSTLKIQRTERGDSAVYLCASSFSQGTGELFFGEGSRLTVL.

The chain is built from TRBV5-1 and TRBJ2-2, with unresolved D. Germline-derived CDR1 and CDR2 are SGHRS and YFSETQ. The CDR3 has 14 amino acids. Trimming took 4 bases from V and 3 from J, leaving 10 bases between them. The CDR3 DNA is TGCGCCAGCAGCACCACCCTAGACACCGGGGAGCTGTTTTTT. It yields the protein CASSTTLDTGELFF.

This clonotype has a handful of counts. V and J are TRBV13 and TRBJ1-3; D possibly corresponds to TRBD1 (5 bases). This CDR3 is built from 15 residues. Germline V gene lookup returns CDR1 PRHDT and CDR2 FYEKMQ (reference sequence). V lost 1 base and J 7 bases, leaving 14 bases between the germline ends. The CDR3 DNA sequence: TGTGCCAGCAGCTTAGAAGGGGCCGCCGGCAACACCATATATTTT. Amino acid sequence: CASSLEGAAGNTIYF.

The chain employs TRBV18 and TRBJ2-2; 11 bases are shared with TRBD1. CDR1 is KGHSH, CDR2 LQKENI, per germline. The CDR3 is 19 amino acids. With V trimmed by 6 bases and J by 0 bases, 12 bases remained unmatched. The CDR3 region has the DNA TGTGCCAGCTCCTTTTCCGGGACAGGGGGGACCGCGAACACCGGGGAGCTGTTTTTT. It specifies CASSFSGTGGTANTGELFF.